The clone carrying this TCR beta chain was recorded a few times. Its target is unknown. This record comes from a study of blood T cells in healthy people across ages. General study points: Expanded clonotype changes were possibly confounded by unknown donor CMV status.

Germline loops: CDR1 DFQATT, CDR2 SNEGSKA (reference sequence). The CDR3 spans 13 residues. Trimming cost V 6 bases and J 7 bases, with 18 bases left between them. Sample-barcoded 5' priming and a J-beta primer mix drove a second PCR of roughly 6 to 12 cycles. Every cDNA molecule carried a tag from a template-switch adaptor bearing 12 random nucleotides. Per sample, CDR3-containing paired-end reads numbered at least 2.5 million. TCRdb re-analysed the 5' RACE reads in MiXCR, keeping a single row per CDR3 protein. This table holds around 1.5 million distinct CDR3 sequences, 45% to 70% found once. This receptor was identified in a man between 18 and 29 years old in good health. The chain employs TRBV20-1 and TRBJ1-2, with D possibly being TRBD1 (5 bases). Sequenced material: blood. The CDR3 nucleotides read TGCAGTGCGAGGGACTCCGGGACCGGTGGCTACACCTTC. Protein sequence: CSARDSGTGGYTF.